This section outlines one T cell receptor (beta chain) sequence together with its context. Its target is not known. PCR was performed using 60 Vbeta and 13 Jbeta primers. TCRdb's table, derived via immunoSEQ multiplex PCR, lists solely in-frame clones and lacks some. The sample yields 150,000 to 200,000 clones, approximately 78% seen once. This sample is part of a study of cytomegalovirus exposure and HLA in healthy donors. Study-wide points: TCR beta chain V- and J-gene trimming was linked, in a later analysis, to a missense variant in DCLRE1C. Most TCR beta V segments were productive about 87% or about 30% of the time in an earlier analysis. Among TCR beta chains, those listed as cytomegalovirus-associated numbered some 170. Sequencing had likely introduced a cluster of highly shared sequence variants as an artifact.

The CDR3 is made up of 15 amino acids. Trimming removed 1 base from V and 7 bases from J, with 14 bases in between. Per germline, CDR1 SGHVS and CDR2 FQNEAQ. The receptor comes from a woman aged 40 to 55 in good health and CMV-seronegative. The chain has TRBV7-8 and TRBJ2-1; D remains unclear. The sample consisted of PBMCs. The DNA for the CDR3 is TGTGCCAGCAGCTTAGACTTCGGCTGGGCGAATGAGCAGTTCTTC. Translating gives CASSLDFGWANEQFF.